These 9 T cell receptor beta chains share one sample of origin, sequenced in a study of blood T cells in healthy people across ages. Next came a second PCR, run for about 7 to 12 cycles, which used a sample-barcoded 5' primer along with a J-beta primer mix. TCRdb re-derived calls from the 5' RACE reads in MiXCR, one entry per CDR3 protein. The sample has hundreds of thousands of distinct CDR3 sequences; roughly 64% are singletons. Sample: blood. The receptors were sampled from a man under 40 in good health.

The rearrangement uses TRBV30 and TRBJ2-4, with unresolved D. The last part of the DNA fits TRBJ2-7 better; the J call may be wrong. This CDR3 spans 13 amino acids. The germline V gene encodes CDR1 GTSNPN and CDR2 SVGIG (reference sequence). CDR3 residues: CAWSAGVAYEQYF. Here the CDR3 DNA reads TGTGCCTGGAGTGCAGGAGTTGCCTACGAGCAGTACTTC.

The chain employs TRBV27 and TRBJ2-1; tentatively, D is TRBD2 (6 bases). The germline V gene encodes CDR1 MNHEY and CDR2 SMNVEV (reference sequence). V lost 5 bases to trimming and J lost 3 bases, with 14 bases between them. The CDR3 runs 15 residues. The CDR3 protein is CASSGGIKNYNEQFF. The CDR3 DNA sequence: TGTGCCAGCAGTGGAGGGATAAAAAACTACAATGAGCAGTTCTTC.

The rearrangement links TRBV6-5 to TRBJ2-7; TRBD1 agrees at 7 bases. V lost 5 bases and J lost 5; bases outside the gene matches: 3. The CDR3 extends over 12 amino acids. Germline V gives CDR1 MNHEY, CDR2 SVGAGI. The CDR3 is CASSVTGDEQYF. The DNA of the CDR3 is TGTGCCAGCAGTGTAACAGGGGACGAGCAGTACTTC.

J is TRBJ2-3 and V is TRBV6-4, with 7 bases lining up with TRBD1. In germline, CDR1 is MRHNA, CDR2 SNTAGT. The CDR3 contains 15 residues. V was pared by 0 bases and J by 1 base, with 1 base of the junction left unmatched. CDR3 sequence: CASSDSGGGTDTQYF. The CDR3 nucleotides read TGTGCCAGCAGTGACTCAGGGGGCGGCACAGATACGCAGTATTTT.

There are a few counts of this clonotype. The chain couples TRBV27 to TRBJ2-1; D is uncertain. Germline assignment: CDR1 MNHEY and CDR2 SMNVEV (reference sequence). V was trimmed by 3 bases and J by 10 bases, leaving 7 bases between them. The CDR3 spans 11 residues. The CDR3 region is CASSFGPEQFF. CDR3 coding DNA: TGTGCCAGCAGTTTTGGGCCCGAGCAGTTCTTC.

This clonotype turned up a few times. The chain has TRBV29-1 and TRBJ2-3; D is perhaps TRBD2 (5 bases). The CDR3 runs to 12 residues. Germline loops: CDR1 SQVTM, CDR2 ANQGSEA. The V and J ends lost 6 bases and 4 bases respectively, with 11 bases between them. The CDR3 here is CSVGLPPDTQYF. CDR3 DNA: TGCAGCGTCGGACTCCCCCCAGATACGCAGTATTTT.

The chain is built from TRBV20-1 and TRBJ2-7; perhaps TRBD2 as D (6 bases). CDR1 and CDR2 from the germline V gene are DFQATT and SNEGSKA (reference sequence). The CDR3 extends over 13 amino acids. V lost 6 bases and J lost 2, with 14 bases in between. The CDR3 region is CSAGGDGPYEQYF. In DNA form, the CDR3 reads TGCAGTGCCGGAGGGGACGGGCCCTACGAGCAGTACTTC.

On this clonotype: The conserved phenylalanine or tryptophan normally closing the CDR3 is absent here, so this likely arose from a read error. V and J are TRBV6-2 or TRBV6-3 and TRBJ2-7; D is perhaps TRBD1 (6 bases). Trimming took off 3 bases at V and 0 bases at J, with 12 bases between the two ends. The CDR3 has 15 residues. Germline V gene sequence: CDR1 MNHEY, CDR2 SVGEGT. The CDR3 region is CASSYGPGVSYEQYL. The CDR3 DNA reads TGTGCCAGCAGTTATGGGCCAGGGGTCTCCTACGAGCAGTACTTG.

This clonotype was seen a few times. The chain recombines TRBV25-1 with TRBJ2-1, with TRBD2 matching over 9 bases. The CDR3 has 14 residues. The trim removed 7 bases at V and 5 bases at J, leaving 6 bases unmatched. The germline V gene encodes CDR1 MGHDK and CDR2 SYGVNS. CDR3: CASIGREGNNEQFF. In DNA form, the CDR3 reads TGTGCCAGCATTGGGCGGGAGGGCAACAATGAGCAGTTCTTC.